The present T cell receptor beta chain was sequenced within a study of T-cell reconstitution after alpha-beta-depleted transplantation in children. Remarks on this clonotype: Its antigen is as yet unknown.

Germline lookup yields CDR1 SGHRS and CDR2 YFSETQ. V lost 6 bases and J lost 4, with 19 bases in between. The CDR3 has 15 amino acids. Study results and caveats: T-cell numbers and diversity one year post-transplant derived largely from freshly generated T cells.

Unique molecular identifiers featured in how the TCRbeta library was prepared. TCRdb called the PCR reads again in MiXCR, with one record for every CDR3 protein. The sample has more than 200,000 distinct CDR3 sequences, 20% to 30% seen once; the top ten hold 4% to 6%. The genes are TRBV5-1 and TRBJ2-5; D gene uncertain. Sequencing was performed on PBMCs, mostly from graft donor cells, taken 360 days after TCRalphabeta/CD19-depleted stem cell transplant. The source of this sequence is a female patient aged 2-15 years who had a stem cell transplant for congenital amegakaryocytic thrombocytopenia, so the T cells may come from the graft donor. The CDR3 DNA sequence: TGCGCCAGCAACCCCGCTGTTGATCCCCGAGAGACCCAGTACTTC. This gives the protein CASNPAVDPRETQYF.